These T cell receptor beta chains were read from a single sample in a study of a mutant IDH1 vaccine in newly diagnosed glioma. These receptors' antigens are unknown. Some clones are missing from TCRdb's copy, which holds only in-frame ones; the method was immunoSEQ multiplex PCR. The sample yields about 56,000 clones, about 71% seen once. The sequences come from PBMCs, collected from a glioma patient whose treatment included an IDH1 peptide vaccine. The source of these receptors is a man aged 50-60 years with glioma. Each CDR3 is given without its conserved first and last residue. Rows may omit the clone size; those that give it use once, few, many or a size class.

abundance,v_gene,CDR3aa
-,TRBV7-2,ASSLRTANTEAF
few,TRBV7-9,ASSHFDKQETQY
-,TRBV6-5,ASSTRLISGNTIY
few,TRBV19,ASSSPVRDTEAF
-,TRBV5-4,ASSLRAGEKLF
-,TRBV4-1,ASSPPPRPGQGVTEAF
-,TRBV15,ATSPGTGGYEQY
-,TRBV4-1,ASSQGGWGANSPLH
-,TRBV10-3,AIRATSGITDEQF
-,TRBV5-4,ASSFKSQETQY
once,TRBV30,AWSPANEKLF
-,TRBV7-9,ASSPRGARATEAF
few,TRBV2,ASSTGFPYNEQF
few,TRBV25-1,ASSETAGGSEKLF
-,TRBV27,ASSPKGENQPQH
-,TRBV7-9,ASSLALLTGTNTEAF
-,TRBV2,ASVGLAHEQY
-,TRBV6-6,ASSSLSRGLTEAF
-,TRBV14,ASSPPLSSGRNTIY
-,TRBV27,ASSPTGNYGYT
-,TRBV4-2,ASRYESTDTQY
-,TRBV7-2,ASSYQGGSTEAF
-,TRBV6-5,ASRQGREKLF
-,TRBV7-2,ASTPPSRAGTYEQY
few,TRBV7-9,ASSLPAGWNYGYT
-,TRBV7-2,ASSLVQGPNTEAF
-,TRBV5-5,ASSHGTSGGAADTQY
-,TRBV2,ASRVDGLSSYEQY
-,TRBV4-3,ASSQTRTSGGYNEQF
-,TRBV20-1,SARDGYEQY
-,TRBV18,ASTRLKQGHEQF
many,TRBV25-1,ASSVTFGGVAGYT
-,TRBV6-1,ASSEVGTGRTVEGYT
-,TRBV30,AWSKRGETQY
-,TRBV28,ASNRVYEQY
-,TRBV7-2,ASSLREEYGYT
-,TRBV19,ASSIRLLYEQY
-,TRBV7-2,ASSLHTSGETQY
-,TRBV6-1,ASSDGPSHSPLH
-,TRBV9,ASSVVEGPYEQY
-,TRBV29-1,SGQDRGLTDTQY
-,TRBV9,ASSPPDSSSYNEQF
-,TRBV30,AWSIPSGGQY
-,TRBV18,ASSPWTDSGNTIY
-,TRBV5-4,ASSTPPFGANVLT
-,TRBV18,ASSGDTGGEDYGYT
-,TRBV29-1,SVSRVRGYT
few,TRBV5-1,ASSFDRESNEKLF
-,TRBV30,AWSVLGGAGTEAF
-,TRBV5-1,ASSPRQGFTETQY
few,TRBV5-1,ASSLGTSGYEQY
once,TRBV10-3,AISEGQLGYT
-,TRBV7-6,ASSLYRTGAGNTIY
few,TRBV30,AWTGEATEAF
-,TRBV15,ATSRGEGLSYNEQF
-,TRBV5-6,ASSLITPAAQY
once,TRBV4-2,ASSQDSSGANVLT
-,TRBV6-1,ASRGTASYEQY
-,TRBV28,ASSPTTGTFTDTQY
once,TRBV7-9,ASSLSGTEIQETQY